This passage covers 25 T cell receptor beta chains from one sample sequenced in a study of cytomegalovirus exposure and HLA in healthy donors. Produced via immunoSEQ multiplex PCR; TCRdb's table is partial and in-frame only. The table has about 260,000 clones, around 91% seen once. The sequencing input was PBMCs. These receptors originate from a woman aged 25-40 years in good health and CMV-seronegative.

The V call is TRBV6-5, the J call TRBJ2-5; D gene unclear. CDR1 is MNHEY, CDR2 SVGAGI, per germline. V was trimmed by 2 bases and J by 2 bases, leaving 9 bases between them. This CDR3 region has 14 residues. The CDR3 DNA is TGTGCCAGCAGTTACGAAATTGATCAAGAGACCCAGTACTTC. Its protein is CASSYEIDQETQYF.

This clone was recorded once. The CDR3 loop reads CASPGQGAGYEQYF. In DNA, the CDR3 is TGTGCCAGCCCGGGACAGGGGGCGGGCTACGAGCAGTACTTC. The chain joins TRBV6-5 to TRBJ2-7, with TRBD1 matching over 12 bases. This CDR3 is built from 14 residues. The germline V gene encodes CDR1 MNHEY and CDR2 SVGAGI. The V segment lost 8 bases and the J segment 3 bases; nucleotides outside the gene matches: 5.

J is TRBJ1-2 and V is TRBV28, with 10 bases fitting TRBD1. J lost 4 bases, V lost 10 bases, and 6 bases had no gene match. The CDR3 contains 13 residues. CDR1 and CDR2 from the germline V gene are MDHEN and SYDVKM. For the CDR3, the DNA is TGTGCCACCCCGGGACAGGGGTCCTATGGCTACACCTTC. The encoded protein is CATPGQGSYGYTF.

The genes are TRBV28 and TRBJ1-5, with TRBD1 as a possible D gene (6 bases). This CDR3 has 15 amino acids. Germline values: CDR1 MDHEN, CDR2 SYDVKM. Trimming shortened V by 6 bases and J by 3 bases, and 15 bases separated the two germline ends. CDR3 DNA sequence: TGTGCCAGCAGCCCAGACAGGTTTTACAATCAGCCCCAGCATTTT. Translation: CASSPDRFYNQPQHF.

V and J are TRBV27 and TRBJ2-7; tentatively, D is TRBD1 or TRBD2 (6 bases each). The CDR3 has 19 amino acids. With 3 bases removed from V and 3 bases from J, the gap between germline ends came to 27 bases. Germline V gene lookup returns CDR1 MNHEY and CDR2 SMNVEV (reference sequence). The CDR3 region has the DNA TGTGCCAGCAGTTTTCGTCCCCGGGGGCCCAGGGGCGATATCTACGAGCAGTACTTC. Its translation: CASSFRPRGPRGDIYEQYF.

The genes are TRBV5-4 and TRBJ2-7; TRBD2 matches 9 bases. The CDR3 runs to 14 residues. Germline trimming cut 4 bases from V and 4 bases from J; bases unmatched to any gene: 6. Germline V gene lookup returns CDR1 SGHNT and CDR2 YYREEE (reference sequence). The CDR3 coding sequence is TGTGCCAGCAGCCATAGCGGGAGATTATACGAGCAGTACTTC. The encoded protein is CASSHSGRLYEQYF.

The chain couples TRBV7-9 to TRBJ2-3; D unresolved. This CDR3 contains 15 residues. CDR1 SEHNR and CDR2 FQNEAQ come from the germline V gene (reference sequence). Trimming stripped 1 base from V and 6 bases from J, with 14 bases between. This CDR3 is CASSLGVSGTDTQYF. Written as DNA, the CDR3 is TGTGCCAGCAGCTTAGGGGTGTCAGGAACCGATACGCAGTATTTT.

The V call is TRBV9, the J call TRBJ2-2; D ambiguous. Germline lookup yields CDR1 SGDLS and CDR2 YYNGEE. The CDR3 sequence is 15 residues long. The V gene lost 4 bases and the J gene lost 6 bases, with 16 bases spanning the gap. In DNA form, the CDR3 reads TGTGCCAGCAGCTCCCGTTCGGCTGGGCCCGGGGAGCTGTTTTTT. This encodes CASSSRSAGPGELFF.

This clone was counted between two and nine times. This chain joins TRBV29-1 and TRBJ2-7; no clear D. This CDR3 comprises 12 residues. In germline, CDR1 is SQVTM, CDR2 ANQGSEA. The V end was cut by 8 bases, the J end by 0 bases, with 11 bases between. This CDR3 reads CSCLGGSYEQYF. The DNA of the CDR3 is TGCAGCTGCCTGGGTGGCTCCTACGAGCAGTACTTC.

This clone was seen more than once but under ten times. The chain joins TRBV4-1 to TRBJ1-4; D is possibly TRBD1 (6 bases). Germline V gene lookup returns CDR1 MGHRA and CDR2 YSYEKL. Trimming removed 2 bases from V and 11 bases from J, with 18 bases in between. The CDR3 has 15 amino acids. CDR3: CASSQLLVGGTKLFF. The CDR3 coding sequence is TGCGCCAGCAGCCAACTCCTCGTAGGGGGTACTAAACTGTTTTTT.

The chain links TRBV5-8 to TRBJ2-1; no clear D. The CDR3 has 15 residues. Germline assignment: CDR1 SGHTS and CDR2 YDEGEE. Trimming removed 0 bases at V and 0 bases at J, with 7 bases between. CDR3 DNA sequence: TGTGCCAGCAGCTTGGGGCGGAGCTCCTACAATGAGCAGTTCTTC. This codes for CASSLGRSSYNEQFF.

This sequence joins TRBV27 and TRBJ2-5, with 12 bases that match TRBD1. This CDR3 has 15 amino acids. Trimming at V came to 5 bases and at J to 4 bases, leaving 5 bases not matched to a gene. Germline CDR1 and CDR2: MNHEY and SMNVEV (reference sequence). Written as DNA, the CDR3 is TGTGCCAGCAGTCCTTGGGACAGGGGGCGAGAGACCCAGTACTTC. Translated: CASSPWDRGRETQYF.

The chain links TRBV5-1 to TRBJ2-2, with D hard to call. This CDR3 has 15 amino acids. Germline V gene sequence: CDR1 SGHRS, CDR2 YFSETQ. Trimming removed 0 bases at V and 4 bases at J, with 10 bases between. CDR3: CASSLVQEFTGELFF. The CDR3 DNA reads as TGCGCCAGCAGCTTGGTTCAGGAGTTCACCGGGGAGCTGTTTTTT.

The chain carries TRBV27 and TRBJ2-3; the D is unclear. The germline V and J ends were trimmed by 2 bases and 7 bases, with 10 bases remaining between them. The CDR3 contains 13 residues. The germline V gene has CDR1 MNHEY and CDR2 SMNVEV (reference sequence). Here the CDR3 DNA reads TGTGCCAGCAGTTTACTAAACACTAATACGCAGTATTTT. Encoded protein: CASSLLNTNTQYF.

This clone was detected once. CDR3 protein: CASSKVTGLSYEQYF. CDR3 bases: TGTGCCAGCAGCAAAGTCACCGGACTTTCCTACGAGCAGTACTTC. The chain employs TRBV21-1 and TRBJ2-7; TRBD2 is taken as the D call from the table, unchecked against the DNA. TRBV21-1 is described as a pseudogene. The CDR3 has 15 residues.

V and J are TRBV15 and TRBJ2-5; D is possibly TRBD2 (5 bases). Germline V gene lookup returns CDR1 LNHNV and CDR2 YYDKDF (reference sequence). Trimming took off 1 base at V and 3 bases at J, with 18 bases between the two ends. The CDR3 consists of 17 residues. This chain's CDR3 is CATSRAVSSNGEETQYF. The DNA of the CDR3 is TGTGCCACCAGCAGAGCGGTATCTAGCAACGGGGAAGAGACCCAGTACTTC.

The V gene is TRBV4-1, the J gene TRBJ1-5; D call uncertain. Germline-derived CDR1 and CDR2 are MGHRA and YSYEKL. V was clipped by 1 base and J by 0 bases, with 7 bases between them. This CDR3 is 15 amino acids long. CDR3 in DNA: TGCGCCAGCAGCCAAGCACATCTTAGCAATCAGCCCCAGCATTTT. This gives the protein CASSQAHLSNQPQHF.

The chain joins TRBV28 to TRBJ2-5; weak D call: TRBD2 (5 bases). CDR3 length: 12 residues. V gave up 8 bases and J gave up 4 bases, with 11 bases separating them. Germline V gene lookup returns CDR1 MDHEN and CDR2 SYDVKM. CDR3 sequence: CASGLGVETQYF. The CDR3 DNA follows: TGTGCCAGCGGCCTGGGAGTAGAGACCCAGTACTTC.

The CDR3 reads CASSLGTGDLSEQFF. Here the CDR3 DNA reads TGTGCCAGCAGCTTAGGGACAGGGGATTTAAGTGAGCAGTTCTTC. The chain links TRBV11-1 to TRBJ2-1, with 9 bases matching TRBD1. The CDR3 runs 15 residues. In germline, CDR1 is SGHAT, CDR2 FQDESV (reference sequence). V trimming: 1 base; J trimming: 9 bases; junction bases outside the gene matches: 7.

V and J are TRBV11-3 and TRBJ1-1; unclear D gene. The CDR3 has 13 residues. Germline CDR1 SGHNT, CDR2 YENEEA. V was shortened by 3 bases and J by 0 bases, with 5 bases between the two germline ends. CDR3 loop: CASSFGLNTEAFF. In DNA, the CDR3 is TGTGCCAGCAGCTTCGGTTTGAACACTGAAGCTTTCTTT. The full variable domain, its missing parts supplied by reference TRBV11-3 and TRBJ1-1, is EAGVVQSPRYKIIEKKQPVAFWCNPISGHNTLYWYLQNLGQGPELLIRYENEEAVDDSQLPKDRFSAERLKGVDSTLKIQPAELGDSAVYLCASSFGLNTEAFFGQGTRLTVV.

This clone was observed a single time. The chain carries TRBV7-2 and TRBJ2-7, with 7 nucleotides matching TRBD2. V trimming: 5 bases; J trimming: 2 bases; junction bases outside the gene matches: 6. CDR1 and CDR2 (germline): SGHTA, FQGNSA. This CDR3 spans 14 amino acids. In DNA form, the CDR3 reads TGTGCCAGCAGCCGAGCGGGAACAACCTACGAGCAGTACTTC. Residues: CASSRAGTTYEQYF.

The V gene is TRBV4-1, the J gene TRBJ2-5; D is perhaps TRBD2 (6 bases). The CDR3 extends over 20 amino acids. Trimming shortened V by 0 bases and J by 5 bases, and 28 bases separated the two germline ends. The germline gives CDR1 MGHRA, CDR2 YSYEKL. CDR3 region: CASSQEPQKEGKPKGETQYF. The CDR3 region has the DNA TGCGCCAGCAGCCAAGAACCTCAAAAGGAGGGTAAGCCGAAGGGGGAGACCCAGTACTTC.

The V and J genes are TRBV28 and TRBJ2-4; D may correspond to TRBD1 or TRBD2 (5 bases each). The CDR3 is made up of 15 amino acids. Trimming removed 9 bases from V and 3 bases from J, with 18 bases in between. Per the germline V gene, CDR1 is MDHEN and CDR2 is SYDVKM. In nucleotides, the CDR3 is TGTGCCAGTATGTCCCGGGGACGGGACAAAAACATTCAGTACTTC. This codes for CASMSRGRDKNIQYF.

The rearrangement uses TRBV27 and TRBJ2-1; D is perhaps TRBD1 (6 bases). The CDR3 covers 15 residues. Germline CDR1 and CDR2: MNHEY and SMNVEV (reference sequence). The V end was cut by 5 bases, the J end by 0 bases, with 11 bases between. CDR3 region: CASSPGQSSYNEQFF. The CDR3 DNA follows: TGTGCCAGCAGTCCCGGACAGAGCTCCTACAATGAGCAGTTCTTC.

This clone was observed once. The V and J genes are TRBV9 and TRBJ2-2; 10 nucleotides agree with TRBD2. The CDR3 totals 17 residues. CDR1 and CDR2 from the germline V gene are SGDLS and YYNGEE. Unmatched junction bases numbered 4, after V lost 0 bases and J lost 2 bases. The CDR3 reads CASSVAAGGPNTGELFF. DNA of the CDR3: TGTGCCAGCAGCGTAGCAGCGGGAGGGCCCAACACCGGGGAGCTGTTTTTT.